Below, 20 T cell receptor beta chains from the same sample are listed, as sequenced in a study of TIL therapy for anti-PD-1-resistant metastatic lung cancer. Time point denoted: pre-treatment sample, taken before nivolumab and TIL therapy. The libraries were made with immunoSEQ v3. The data were produced by immunoSEQ multiplex PCR, yet TCRdb's version contains in-frame clones alone and is incomplete. The sample has about 60,000 clones, under 75% seen once. The specimen was blood, collected at baseline. Source of these receptors: a person between 25 and 79 years old with non-small cell lung cancer.

The chain is built from TRBV7-3 and TRBJ2-7; 9 nucleotides agree with TRBD1. Germline V lookup: CDR1 SGHTA, CDR2 FQGTGA. V shed 3 bases and J 5 bases; nucleotides not matched to a gene: 8. The CDR3 covers 15 residues. CDR3 sequence: CASSLSGTGRNEQYF. The CDR3 DNA sequence: TGTGCCAGCAGCTTGTCCGGGACAGGGAGGAACGAGCAGTACTTC. The whole variable domain, filled in from reference TRBV7-3 and TRBJ2-7, reads GAGVSQTPSNKVTEKGKYVELRCDPISGHTALYWYRQSLGQGPEFLIYFQGTGAADDSGLPNDRFFAVRPEGSVSTLKIQRTERGDSAVYLCASSLSGTGRNEQYFGPGTRLTVT.

The chain combines TRBV28 with TRBJ1-2; D gene unclear. Trimming took off 6 bases at V and 4 bases at J, with 9 bases between the two ends. This CDR3 comprises 12 residues. The V gene's germline CDR1 is MDHEN and CDR2 SYDVKM. Here the CDR3 reads CASSGSTYGYTF. The CDR3 DNA sequence: TGTGCCAGCAGCGGGTCGACCTATGGCTACACCTTC.

The chain uses TRBV9 and TRBJ2-7; D might be TRBD1 (5 bases). Germline assignment: CDR1 SGDLS and CDR2 YYNGEE. The CDR3 spans 14 residues. The V end was cut by 7 bases, the J end by 3 bases, with 17 bases between. The CDR3 bases are TGTGCCAGCGGGCGACAGAGTTCTAGCTACGAGCAGTACTTC. Translation gives CASGRQSSSYEQYF.

The genes are TRBV5-1 and TRBJ1-3; D not certain. The CDR3 runs to 16 residues. The V end lost 0 bases, the J end lost 1 base, and 11 bases lay between the germline ends. CDR1 and CDR2 from the germline V gene are SGHRS and YFSETQ. The CDR3 here is CASSLGPTHSGNTIYF. CDR3 DNA sequence: TGCGCCAGCAGCTTGGGTCCGACACATTCTGGAAACACCATATATTTT. The full variable domain, with the rest looked up from reference TRBV5-1 and TRBJ1-3, is KAGVTQTPRYLIKTRGQQVTLSCSPISGHRSVSWYQQTPGQGLQFLFEYFSETQRNKGNFPGRFSGRQFSNSRSEMNVSTLELGDSALYLCASSLGPTHSGNTIYFGEGSWLTVV.

The CDR3 reads CASSNPDDAYEQYF. For the CDR3, the DNA is TGTGCCAGCAGCAACCCGGACGACGCCTACGAGCAGTACTTC. The chain links TRBV5-4 to TRBJ2-7; D call uncertain. V was shortened by 4 bases and J by 2 bases, with 13 bases between the two germline ends. The germline gives CDR1 SGHNT, CDR2 YYREEE (reference sequence). CDR3 length: 14 amino acids. The full variable domain, in which reference TRBV5-4 and TRBJ2-7 provide the parts outside the CDR3, is ETGVTQSPTHLIKTRGQQVTLRCSSQSGHNTVSWYQQALGQGPQFIFQYYREEENGRGNFPPRFSGLQFPNYSSELNVNALELDDSALYLCASSNPDDAYEQYFGPGTRLTVT.

CDR3 DNA sequence: TGTGCCAGCAGTTACCTTTTCGGAGAGACCCAGTACTTC. Its translation: CASSYLFGETQYF. The J gene is TRBJ2-5, the V gene TRBV6-6; D gene unclear. The V end lost 2 bases, the J end lost 4 bases, and 8 bases lay between the germline ends. This CDR3 is built from 13 residues. Germline assignment: CDR1 MNHNY and CDR2 SVGAGI (reference sequence).

As regards this clone: Compared with germline, one end of the junction differs, possibly owing to a read error. V usage is TRBV29-1 and J usage is TRBJ2-2, with D perhaps given as TRBD1 or TRBD2 (5 bases each). Per germline, CDR1 SQVTM and CDR2 ANQGSEA. The CDR3 is 11 residues long. CDR3 protein: CGLRDAGELFF. In DNA form, the CDR3 reads TGTGGTCTCCGGGACGCCGGGGAGCTGTTTTTT.

This clone was picked up one time. The chain has TRBV30 and TRBJ1-6; D may be TRBD1 (6 bases). The germline V gene encodes CDR1 GTSNPN and CDR2 SVGIG (reference sequence). The CDR3 length is 15 residues. The CDR3 is CALGRGQWPDSPLHF. CDR3 bases: TGTGCGCTGGGTCGTGGACAGTGGCCTGATTCACCCCTCCACTTT.

The rearrangement uses TRBV25-1 and TRBJ2-3, with D perhaps given as TRBD1 or TRBD2 (5 bases each). CDR3 size: 16 residues. Germline V gene lookup returns CDR1 MGHDK and CDR2 SYGVNS. Trimming took off 6 bases at V and 0 bases at J, with 16 bases between the two ends. DNA for the CDR3: TGTGCCAGCAGACCGTCTGGGACGGCTAGCACAGATACGCAGTATTTT. This encodes CASRPSGTASTDTQYF.

J is TRBJ2-7 and V is TRBV7-8; 9 bases align to TRBD1. With V trimmed by 5 bases and J by 5 bases, 7 bases remained unmatched. This CDR3 is built from 14 residues. Germline V gene lookup returns CDR1 SGHVS and CDR2 FQNEAQ. The CDR3 spells CASSLHWTGDEQYF. The CDR3 bases are TGTGCCAGCAGCCTACATTGGACAGGGGACGAGCAGTACTTC.

The chain is built from TRBV5-4 and TRBJ2-3; 11 bases match TRBD2. Unmatched junction bases numbered 16, after V lost 1 base and J lost 3 bases. Germline CDR1 is SGHNT and CDR2 is YYREEE (reference sequence). This CDR3 has 20 residues. CDR3 nucleotides: TGTGCCAGCAGCTTGTTTTTAGGGGCACTAGCGGGAGCAGAGACAGATACGCAGTATTTT. This translates into CASSLFLGALAGAETDTQYF.

The V gene is TRBV10-3, the J gene TRBJ1-5; the match to TRBD1 covers 8 bases. CDR3 length: 15 amino acids. With V trimmed by 10 bases and J by 3 bases, 11 bases remained unmatched. Germline values: CDR1 ENHRY, CDR2 SYGVKD. The DNA of the CDR3 is TGTGCCACCAGGGGACAGGCACTTTACAATCAGCCCCAGCATTTT. Protein: CATRGQALYNQPQHF.

The chain carries TRBV2 and TRBJ2-5, with D uncertain. Germline CDR1 SNHLY, CDR2 FYNNEI. Trimming left V 3 bases short and J 7 bases short, with 12 bases between. The CDR3 runs 13 residues. CDR3 coding DNA: TGTGCCAGCAGTGAGGGTTTGGACGGGACCCAGTACTTC. As protein: CASSEGLDGTQYF. Complete variable domain (other parts from reference TRBV2 and TRBJ2-5): EPEVTQTPSHQVTQMGQEVILRCVPISNHLYFYWYRQILGQKVEFLVSFYNNEISEKSEIFDDQFSVERPDGSNFTLKIRSTKLEDSAMYFCASSEGLDGTQYFGPGTRLLVL.

This clone was detected only a few times. The chain employs TRBV7-9 and TRBJ2-1, with 7 bases lining up with TRBD2. CDR1 and CDR2 from the germline V gene are SEHNR and FQNEAQ (reference sequence). V lost 1 base to trimming and J lost 0 bases; unmatched junction nucleotides: 9. The CDR3 consists of 18 residues. This chain's CDR3 is CASSLGGGRANSYNEQFF. CDR3 DNA sequence: TGTGCCAGCAGCTTAGGGGGAGGGCGGGCGAACTCCTACAATGAGCAGTTCTTC.

This chain connects TRBV27 to TRBJ2-1, with 12 nucleotides matching TRBD2. The CDR3 is made up of 16 amino acids. CDR1 MNHEY and CDR2 SMNVEV come from the germline V gene (reference sequence). Unmatched junction bases numbered 4, after V lost 3 bases and J lost 4 bases. The DNA for the CDR3 is TGTGCCAGCAGTTTCTCCCTAGCGGGGGGGTACAATGAGCAGTTCTTC. It translates to CASSFSLAGGYNEQFF.

This sequence joins TRBV14 and TRBJ2-1, with TRBD2 as a possible D gene (6 bases). Germline loops: CDR1 SGHDN, CDR2 FVKESK. This CDR3 spans 14 amino acids. V dropped 0 bases and J dropped 9 bases, with 12 bases sitting between them. The CDR3 loop reads CASSQEGPGGEQFF. CDR3 DNA sequence: TGTGCCAGCAGCCAAGAAGGCCCCGGGGGTGAGCAGTTCTTC.

The V call is TRBV7-9, the J call TRBJ1-2; D is unresolved. Deletions cut 0 bases from V and 6 bases from J, with 2 bases between. Germline values: CDR1 SEHNR, CDR2 FQNEAQ (reference sequence). The CDR3 totals 11 residues. For the CDR3, the DNA is TGTGCCAGCAGCTTAGCACATGGCTACACCTTC. Translation: CASSLAHGYTF.

This clone counts as medium-sized. The chain joins TRBV4-1 to TRBJ1-2; the match to TRBD1 covers 9 bases. This CDR3 is built from 13 residues. V was clipped by 3 bases and J by 4 bases; unmatched bases: 0. The germline CDR1 and CDR2 sequences are MGHRA and YSYEKL. Here the CDR3 reads CASSQGQGYGYTF. DNA for the CDR3: TGCGCCAGCAGCCAGGGACAGGGCTATGGCTACACCTTC.

The V and J genes are TRBV18 and TRBJ1-5, with D maybe TRBD1 (6 bases). The CDR3 runs 14 residues. V was shortened by 3 bases and J by 6 bases, with 12 bases between the two germline ends. Germline CDR1 is KGHSH and CDR2 is LQKENI. Written as DNA, the CDR3 is TGTGCCAGCTCACCCGACAGGCGCGGTCAGCCCCAGCATTTT. Translated: CASSPDRRGQPQHF.

This chain uses TRBV5-1 with TRBJ2-2, with 9 bases that match TRBD1. CDR1 SGHRS and CDR2 YFSETQ come from the germline V gene. Losses at the gene ends were 3 bases for V and 3 bases for J; bases not matched to a gene: 6. The CDR3 length is 16 residues. The DNA of the CDR3 is TGCGCCAGCAGCTGGTGGGGACAGGGTGACACCGGGGAGCTGTTTTTT. Translation gives CASSWWGQGDTGELFF.